The 31 T cell receptor beta chains presented below share a single source sample, sequenced in a study of blood T cell repertoires in COVID-19. Profiling relied on immunoSEQ multiplex PCR, and the TCRdb table lists in-frame clones only, not all of them. The sample includes some 85,000 clones, about 88% of them seen just once. Material: peripheral blood. The receptors here all came from a man aged 45-65 years with acute or convalescent COVID-19.

This clone was seen just once. V usage is TRBV3-1 (or the pseudogene TRBV3-2) and J usage is TRBJ1-3; D call uncertain. The CDR3 loop spans 16 amino acids. The germline gives CDR1 LGHDT, CDR2 YNNKEL (reference sequence). Trimming took 1 base from V and 1 from J, leaving 11 bases between them. The chain's CDR3 is CASSQVNVMSGNTIYF. The CDR3 DNA sequence: TGTGCCAGCAGCCAAGTAAATGTAATGTCTGGAAACACCATATATTTT.

V is TRBV30 and J is TRBJ1-3; tentative D call: TRBD1 (5 bases). CDR3 length: 12 residues. Germline loops: CDR1 GTSNPN, CDR2 SVGIG (reference sequence). V lost 4 bases to trimming and J lost 4 bases, with 8 bases between them. The CDR3: CAWNSGGNTIYF. In DNA, the CDR3 is TGTGCCTGGAATTCAGGGGGAAACACCATATATTTT.

The rearrangement links TRBV3-1 (or the pseudogene TRBV3-2) to TRBJ1-5; perhaps TRBD1 as D (6 bases). V lost 4 bases, J lost 6 bases, and 10 bases lay in between. Germline CDR1 is LGHDT and CDR2 is YNNKEL (reference sequence). The CDR3 consists of 13 residues. The CDR3 bases are TGTGCCAGCAGCCGATCACAGGGTCAGCCCCAGCATTTT. Residues: CASSRSQGQPQHF.

The gene calls are TRBV30 and TRBJ1-1, with D possibly TRBD1 on 6 matching bases. Trimming stripped 6 bases from V and 1 base from J, with 15 bases between. From germline, CDR1 is GTSNPN and CDR2 SVGIG (reference sequence). CDR3 length: 14 residues. CDR3 sequence: CACNRVSGNTEAFF. The DNA of the CDR3 is TGTGCCTGCAACAGGGTCTCGGGGAACACTGAAGCTTTCTTT.

CDR3 protein: CASSTRQGTIGELFF. CDR3 bases: TGTGCCAGCAGCACCCGACAGGGGACCATCGGGGAGCTGTTTTTT. V gene TRBV7-2 combines with J gene TRBJ2-2; 8 bases are a match to TRBD1. The CDR3 runs 15 residues. Trimming removed 5 bases from V and 7 bases from J; junction bases left unmatched: 9. From germline, CDR1 is SGHTA and CDR2 FQGNSA.

This clone was counted once. J is TRBJ2-5 and V is TRBV27, with a tentative D call TRBD2 (5 bases). The V gene's germline CDR1 is MNHEY and CDR2 SMNVEV (reference sequence). Trimming took 2 bases from V and 1 from J, leaving 8 bases between them. This CDR3 is built from 14 residues. The DNA of the CDR3 is TGTGCCAGCAGTTTAGTTCGGGGCCAAGAGACCCAGTACTTC. As protein: CASSLVRGQETQYF.

V is TRBV3-1 (or the pseudogene TRBV3-2) and J is TRBJ1-3, with 8 bases lining up with TRBD1. V lost 3 bases to trimming and J lost 4 bases; unmatched junction nucleotides: 2. The V gene's germline CDR1 is LGHDT and CDR2 YNNKEL (reference sequence). The CDR3 is 14 amino acids. The DNA for the CDR3 is TGTGCCAGCAGCCACCGGGACAGGGGAAACACCATATATTTT. It codes for CASSHRDRGNTIYF.

V gene TRBV12-3 or TRBV12-4 combines with J gene TRBJ2-7; weak D call: TRBD1 (6 bases). CDR3 length: 13 residues. Between the trimmed V and J ends, which lost 7 bases and 3 bases, there was a span of 13 bases. The CDR3 nucleotides read TGTGCCAGCACCCAACCAGGGGACTACGAGCAGTACTTC. The encoded protein is CASTQPGDYEQYF.

This clone occurred once. The CDR3 sequence is CASSLALRGGSAGSGANVLTF. The CDR3, as DNA: TGTGCCAGCAGCTTAGCCCTTAGGGGGGGCTCAGCGGGCTCTGGGGCCAACGTCCTGACTTTC. The genes are TRBV7-6 and TRBJ2-6; D perhaps matches TRBD2 (7 bases). The CDR3 loop spans 21 amino acids. From germline, CDR1 is SGHVS and CDR2 FNYEAQ. V shed 0 bases and J shed 0 bases, with 21 bases lying between them.

The sample holds a few counts of this clone. The chain has TRBV2 and TRBJ2-1; 12 bases agree with TRBD2. The CDR3 spans 17 residues. Germline CDR1 SNHLY, CDR2 FYNNEI. V shed 6 bases and J 4 bases; nucleotides not matched to a gene: 10. CDR3 sequence: CASSDIGTSGRYNEQFF. CDR3 DNA: TGTGCCAGCAGCGACATCGGGACTAGCGGGCGTTACAATGAGCAGTTCTTC. Full variable domain (outside the CDR3, taken from reference TRBV2 and TRBJ2-1): EPEVTQTPSHQVTQMGQEVILRCVPISNHLYFYWYRQILGQKVEFLVSFYNNEISEKSEIFDDQFSVERPDGSNFTLKIRSTKLEDSAMYFCASSDIGTSGRYNEQFFGPGTRLTVL.

The V call is TRBV5-5, the J call TRBJ2-4, with a possible D match to TRBD1 (6 bases). CDR3 length: 20 residues. Germline CDR1 SGHKS, CDR2 YYEKEE (reference sequence). V gave up 2 bases and J gave up 0 bases, with 24 bases separating them. The CDR3: CASSFQEVGQPSIAKNIQYF. The CDR3 DNA sequence: TGTGCCAGCAGCTTTCAGGAGGTAGGACAGCCATCTATAGCCAAAAACATTCAGTACTTC.

The gene calls are TRBV5-4 and TRBJ1-5; D is possibly TRBD1 (5 bases). The CDR3 contains 14 residues. Trimming removed 4 bases from V and 5 bases from J, with 13 bases in between. Germline CDR1 is SGHNT and CDR2 is YYREEE (reference sequence). CDR3 sequence (DNA): TGTGCCAGCAGCCGCGGGGGGTTAGATCAGCCCCAGCATTTT. Translation: CASSRGGLDQPQHF.

CDR3 in amino acids: CASSRDSSSYNSPLHF. CDR3 in DNA: TGTGCCAGTAGTAGAGACTCCAGCTCCTATAATTCACCCCTCCACTTT. This chain links TRBV19 with TRBJ1-6; D not resolved. The CDR3 has 16 amino acids. Trimming cost V 4 bases and J 0 bases, with 10 bases left between them. Germline V gene sequence: CDR1 LNHDA, CDR2 SQIVND (reference sequence).

Written as DNA, the CDR3 is TGCAGCCCCCCCGGGGGGCGTAGCGATACGCAGTATTTT. Its protein product is CSPPGGRSDTQYF. The chain couples TRBV29-1 to TRBJ2-3, with a tentative D call TRBD2 (7 bases). This CDR3 contains 13 residues. V was pared by 8 bases and J by 6 bases, with 18 bases between. Germline lookup yields CDR1 SQVTM and CDR2 ANQGSEA.

This chain connects TRBV13 to TRBJ2-1; D ambiguous. The germline V and J ends were trimmed by 3 bases and 1 base, with 4 bases remaining between them. The CDR3 consists of 13 residues. CDR1 and CDR2 from the germline V gene are PRHDT and FYEKMQ (reference sequence). The CDR3 protein is CASSFRSYNEQFF. The CDR3 DNA sequence: TGTGCCAGCAGCTTCCGTTCCTACAATGAGCAGTTCTTC.

The chain carries TRBV3-1 (or the pseudogene TRBV3-2) and TRBJ1-4; D not resolved. Germline loops: CDR1 LGHDT, CDR2 YNNKEL (reference sequence). The length of the CDR3 is 14 residues. Trimming took 4 bases from V and 5 from J, leaving 11 bases between them. CDR3 sequence reads: CASSPGSINEKLFF. Here the CDR3 DNA reads TGTGCCAGCAGCCCGGGATCGATAAATGAAAAACTGTTTTTT.

V is TRBV9 and J is TRBJ1-2, with D possibly being TRBD1 (6 bases). Germline V lookup: CDR1 SGDLS, CDR2 YYNGEE. Trimming removed 4 bases from V and 6 bases from J, with 16 bases in between. This CDR3 has 14 residues. In nucleotides, the CDR3 is TGTGCCAGCAGCCCCTCAGGGGTTTCTAATGGCTACACCTTC. Its translation is CASSPSGVSNGYTF.

The J gene is TRBJ1-1, the V gene TRBV6-5, with TRBD1 as a possible D gene (5 bases). Trimming stripped 9 bases from V and 1 base from J, with 6 bases between. The CDR3 length is 11 residues. From germline, CDR1 is MNHEY and CDR2 SVGAGI. The CDR3 loop reads CASDRNTEAFF. CDR3 DNA: TGTGCCAGTGACAGGAACACTGAAGCTTTCTTT.

The rearrangement uses TRBV5-4 and TRBJ1-2; TRBD1 agrees at 7 bases. V lost 4 bases, J lost 3 bases, and 9 bases stayed unmatched. The length of the CDR3 is 15 residues. Per germline, CDR1 SGHNT and CDR2 YYREEE (reference sequence). This CDR3 is CASSPGQRLDYGYTF. The CDR3, as DNA: TGTGCCAGCAGCCCGGGACAGCGACTTGACTATGGCTACACCTTC. The full variable domain, in which reference TRBV5-4 and TRBJ1-2 provide the parts outside the CDR3, is ETGVTQSPTHLIKTRGQQVTLRCSSQSGHNTVSWYQQALGQGPQFIFQYYREEENGRGNFPPRFSGLQFPNYSSELNVNALELDDSALYLCASSPGQRLDYGYTFGSGTRLTVV.

The rearrangement links TRBV4-1 to TRBJ2-3, with 9 nucleotides matching TRBD2. Germline CDR1 MGHRA, CDR2 YSYEKL. CDR3 size: 18 residues. The junction had 7 bases not matched to a gene; V was cut back by 0 bases and J by 0 bases. The CDR3 coding sequence is TGCGCCAGCAGCCAAGACGGGAGCGGGGGGCCTAGCACAGATACGCAGTATTTT. Amino acid sequence: CASSQDGSGGPSTDTQYF.

This chain links TRBV30 with TRBJ2-5; D gene ambiguous. The CDR3 has 13 amino acids. Germline V CDR1 and CDR2: GTSNPN, SVGIG (reference sequence). This CDR3 reads CATSILWQETQYF. In DNA form, the CDR3 reads TGTGCAACTTCGATCCTCTGGCAAGAGACCCAGTACTTC.

This clone came up once. The genes are TRBV11-3 and TRBJ2-6, with D hard to call. Germline V gene lookup returns CDR1 SGHNT and CDR2 YENEEA. V was trimmed by 0 bases and J by 4 bases, leaving 7 bases between them. This CDR3 has 15 residues. The CDR3 protein is CASSLDSSGANVLTF. In DNA form, the CDR3 reads TGTGCCAGCAGCTTAGATAGCTCCGGGGCCAACGTCCTGACTTTC.

The chain recombines TRBV4-1 with TRBJ1-6, with 7 nucleotides matching TRBD1. V lost 3 bases and J lost 7; bases outside the gene matches: 6. CDR3 length: 15 residues. Germline CDR1 reads MGHRA; CDR2 reads YSYEKL. The CDR3 here is CASSQGTAINSPLHF. In nucleotides, the CDR3 is TGCGCCAGCAGCCAGGGGACAGCGATCAATTCACCCCTCCACTTT.

In nucleotides, the CDR3 is TGTGCCAGCAGCGACGGAGGGGGCCTGGAGACCCAGTACTTC. The encoded protein is CASSDGGGLETQYF. The chain has TRBV5-6 and TRBJ2-5; TRBD1 is a possible D gene (7 bases). The CDR3 consists of 14 residues. The germline V and J ends were trimmed by 4 bases and 5 bases, with 15 bases remaining between them. CDR1 is SGHDT, CDR2 YYEEEE, per germline. The variable domain in full, with the rest retrieved from reference TRBV5-6 and TRBJ2-5, is DAGVTQSPTHLIKTRGQQVTLRCSPKSGHDTVSWYQQALGQGPQFIFQYYEEEERQRGNFPDRFSGHQFPNYSSELNVNALLLGDSALYLCASSDGGGLETQYFGPGTRLLVL.

This clone came up once. The gene calls are TRBV6-5 and TRBJ1-5; TRBD1 matches at 11 bases. The CDR3 contains 16 residues. Germline V lookup: CDR1 MNHEY, CDR2 SVGAGI. The V and J ends lost 4 bases and 7 bases, in that order; junction bases with no gene match: 9. CDR3 in DNA: TGTGCCAGCAGTTCTTCAGGACAGGGGGCTTTCCAGCCCCAGCATTTT. Translation: CASSSSGQGAFQPQHF.

This clone appeared a single time. V and J are TRBV19 and TRBJ2-2; 9 bases are shared with TRBD1. CDR3 length equals 15 residues. The germline gives CDR1 LNHDA, CDR2 SQIVND (reference sequence). V gave up 1 base and J gave up 6 bases; unmatched junction bases: 3. The CDR3 spells CASSIGTGEAGELFF. The CDR3 nucleotides are TGTGCCAGTAGTATAGGGACAGGGGAAGCCGGGGAGCTGTTTTTT.

This chain links TRBV19 with TRBJ1-1, with D maybe TRBD1 (5 bases). From germline, CDR1 is LNHDA and CDR2 SQIVND (reference sequence). CDR3 length: 16 residues. The V gene lost 7 bases and the J gene lost 2 bases, with 20 bases spanning the gap. Here the CDR3 reads CASTPGRGGSNTEAFF. The CDR3 bases are TGTGCCAGTACTCCGGGCCGGGGGGGTTCTAACACTGAAGCTTTCTTT.

This clone was seen just once. The gene calls are TRBV5-4 and TRBJ2-1; 9 bases are a match to TRBD2. Germline V gene lookup returns CDR1 SGHNT and CDR2 YYREEE (reference sequence). The CDR3 runs to 14 residues. The J segment lost 5 bases and the V segment lost 2 bases, leaving 2 bases of the junction unmatched. The CDR3 protein is CASSFGGGDNEQFF. The CDR3 DNA sequence: TGTGCCAGCAGCTTCGGCGGGGGGGACAATGAGCAGTTCTTC.

For the CDR3, the DNA is TGTGCCTGGCGAGCGGGGGCGGGGGGCAATGAGCAGTTCTTC. It yields the protein CAWRAGAGGNEQFF. The chain couples TRBV30 to TRBJ2-1; TRBD2 agrees at 8 bases. CDR3 size: 14 residues. The germline CDR1 and CDR2 sequences are GTSNPN and SVGIG (reference sequence). J gave up 6 bases and V 5 bases, and 9 bases lay outside the gene matches. Using reference TRBV30 and TRBJ2-1 for the parts outside the CDR3, the full variable domain is SQTIHQWPATLVQPVGSPLSLECTVEGTSNPNLYWYRQAAGRGLQLLFYSVGIGQISSEVPQNLSASRPQDRQFILSSKKLLLSDSGFYLCAWRAGAGGNEQFFGPGTRLTVL.

The gene calls are TRBV10-3 and TRBJ1-3, with TRBD1 matching 9 bases. This CDR3 has 14 residues. Germline-derived CDR1 and CDR2 are ENHRY and SYGVKD. J lost 2 bases, V lost 6 bases, and 2 bases had no gene match. For the CDR3, the DNA is TGTGCCATCAGACAGGGGGCAACTGGAAACACCATATATTTT. Its translation is CAIRQGATGNTIYF.

V and J are TRBV10-3 and TRBJ2-3, with a possible D match to TRBD2 (5 bases). Between the trimmed V and J ends, which lost 7 bases and 2 bases, there was a span of 16 bases. There are 15 residues in the CDR3. CDR1 ENHRY and CDR2 SYGVKD come from the germline V gene. The CDR3 DNA reads as TGTGCCATCACCAAGTCAGACGACTACACAGATACGCAGTATTTT. This encodes CAITKSDDYTDTQYF.